This TCR beta chain was recovered during a study of human T cells and chemical hapten exposure (dated by TCRdb to 2020 to 2022). Some background on the complete study: For sensitization, 2% DPC in acetone was applied to a 2 cm by 2 cm area of upper inner arm skin. Weekly therapeutic DPC doses were additionally applied to the scalp of patients throughout the approximately 23-week study period. Patch testing was performed on the upper back with Finn chambers containing 0.01% DPC, and the patch tests were scored after 6 days according to International Contact Dermatitis Research Group standards. The patient cohort, mostly female, included alopecia areata with under or over 50% scalp involvement, alopecia totalis and alopecia universalis. Libraries were pooled for sequencing, and variation in per-sample TCR yields was attributed mainly to small differences in library volumes within the pool. The study tracked peripheral blood TCR repertoire changes in vivo during primary and secondary sensitization to the hapten diphenylcyclopropenone (DPC) in alopecia patients. Blood samples were taken from patients before sensitization (week 0) and then at 2, 6 and about 24 weeks after DPC sensitization. Blood for TCR sequencing was provided by twenty-nine alopecia patients at one to four time points (pre-sensitization, 2, 6 and 24 weeks).

Library preparation was by RACE. The run used a NextSeq 500. Library preparation attached unique molecular identifiers to individual cDNA molecules for quantitative, reproducible TCR counting. Each blood RNA sample was used to sequence both TCR alpha and TCR beta chains. In the authors' own workflow: A median of roughly 98,000 TCRs per sample was observed, with a range of 23,224 to 690,600. The Decombinator software suite was used to annotate V, J and CDR3 in the TCR reads. To make PS versus PT1 abundance plots, every sample was subsampled to the same number of TCRs (28,000). Expanded TCRs were defined as absent before sensitization and observed at least eight times at the 2-week time point. The public reads were reprocessed in TCRdb via fastp at Q25 and MiXCR, keeping in-frame beta chains. Rows are combined by CDR3 protein, so each entry shows the most common genes and DNA. It is TCRdb's table, rather than the study itself, that gives the V and J calls and clone size. The table for this sample lists around 360,000 distinct CDR3 sequences; just under 6.5% of them were counted only once. The ten largest clones represent about 6% of the sample.

This clonotype was counted many times. Its antigen remains unidentified. Within one base of it there is no much larger clone, and no base qualities were kept. What the study reported, not specific to this receptor: All patients had alopecia, a presumed autoimmune disease, so their immune response might differ from that of healthy individuals. No change with DPC sensitization was found in the number of TCRs above 1 in 1000 frequency, and no evidence of global repertoire structure alterations was found. Patch test score correlated positively with the number of PT1 expanded TCRs, reaching significance at thresholds 8, 16 and 32 but not at 4. Compared with pre-sensitization or healthy control sets, expanded TCRs formed significantly more large CDR3 similarity clusters, which is consistent with antigen-driven responses. After repeated subsampling, changes were observed in the strength of the expansion versus patch-test correlation and in the threshold at which the correlation became significant.

Explained via the paper, the time point label denotes: patch test 2, 6 weeks after DPC sensitization. In light of the paper, this sample's treatment or condition label describes: therapeutic diphenylcyclopropenone sensitization with weekly scalp DPC. Blood at each patch-test visit was drawn before the patch test was applied. To be eligible, patients had to be aged 18 to 70, diagnosed with alopecia and judged suitable for DPC therapy, while pregnant patients were excluded. Unfractionated whole blood was collected in Tempus Blood RNA tubes, and total RNA was extracted from that blood. This clonotype was obtained from a woman in her late teens or twenties with alopecia areata. Some clones in this sample may be carry-over from other donors' samples. Sample: whole blood, taken in connection with sensitization to the hapten diphenylcyclopropenone (DPC).

The CDR3 protein sequence reads: CASSLKQGNTEAFF. The DNA is TGCGCCAGCAGCCTCAAACAGGGGAATACTGAAGCTTTCTTT. This receptor chain uses TRBV4-3 and TRBJ1-1, with 7 bases aligning to TRBD1. The CDR3 runs 14 residues from the cysteine to the phenylalanine. Only the CDR3 DNA is retained, 42 bases long and in frame from the first base. Germline trimming amounts to 4 bases on V and 5 bases on J, with 7 as the count of junction bases outside the gene matches. CDR1 and CDR2 were assigned from the germline V gene as LGHNA and YSLEER.